This T cell receptor (beta chain) was sequenced during a study of blood T cell repertoires in COVID-19. Study-wide context: Collection of acute and convalescent COVID-19 samples took place in the United States, Italy and Spain. PBMCs, B-cell-depleted T cells, or T cells were the source of the cDNA or gDNA that made up the material.

Assay: immunoSEQ multiplex PCR; the TCRdb copy retains only in-frame clones and omits some. The repertoire has nearly 350,000 clones, roughly 86% of them found once; the top ten carry 6% to 8%. This TCR derives from a woman between 65 and 79 years old with COVID-19, enrolled during active disease. The sequencing sample was made of peripheral blood.

CDR3: CASSSNANTGELFF. The CDR3 bases are TGTGCCAGCAGCTCTAACGCGAACACCGGGGAGCTGTTTTTT. The chain employs TRBV7-8 and TRBJ2-2; D gene unclear. CDR1 is SGHVS, CDR2 FQNEAQ, per germline. With 4 bases removed from V and 0 bases from J, the gap between germline ends came to 6 bases. CDR3 length: 14 residues.